What follows are 20 T cell receptor beta chains derived from one specimen sequenced in a study of cytomegalovirus exposure and HLA in healthy donors. A multiplex PCR was run with 60 Vbeta primers and 13 Jbeta primers. Assay used: immunoSEQ multiplex PCR; TCRdb lists only in-frame clones, some missing. The table has more than 90,000 clones, around 77% seen once. Source material: PBMCs. These receptors all come from a female donor in good health and CMV-seronegative.

This sequence joins TRBV5-6 and TRBJ2-3; D unclear. Germline V lookup: CDR1 SGHDT, CDR2 YYEEEE. The CDR3 is 13 residues long. The V and J ends lost 4 bases and 4 bases respectively, with 10 bases between them. The CDR3 nucleotides read TGTGCCAGCAGCGCGGAGATGGCAGATACGCAGTATTTT. Translation gives CASSAEMADTQYF.

The chain links TRBV30 to TRBJ2-1; D is perhaps TRBD1 (5 bases). CDR1 GTSNPN and CDR2 SVGIG come from the germline V gene (reference sequence). Trimming removed 5 bases at V and 3 bases at J, with 5 bases between. This CDR3 contains 11 residues. The DNA for the CDR3 is TGTGCCTGGCAGGGCTACAATGAGCAGTTCTTC. This sequence encodes CAWQGYNEQFF.

This clone was seen once. V gene TRBV6-5 combines with J gene TRBJ2-1, with 10 nucleotides matching TRBD2. This CDR3 has 16 amino acids. Germline V gives CDR1 MNHEY, CDR2 SVGAGI. The J segment lost 6 bases and the V segment lost 2 bases, leaving 7 bases of the junction unmatched. CDR3: CASSYRGTSVGNEQFF. CDR3 in DNA: TGTGCCAGCAGTTACCGAGGGACTAGCGTTGGCAATGAGCAGTTCTTC.

Only one count was recorded for this clone. The V call is TRBV28, the J call TRBJ2-2; maybe TRBD2 (5 bases). The CDR3 has 15 residues. The V gene's germline CDR1 is MDHEN and CDR2 SYDVKM. V shed 10 bases and J shed 2 bases, with 17 bases lying between them. CDR3 in DNA: TGTGCCATTACGTCTGGCGGACTCAACACCGGGGAGCTGTTTTTT. Translating it yields CAITSGGLNTGELFF.

This clone has only a few counts. V usage is TRBV19 and J usage is TRBJ2-2; D call uncertain. The CDR3 has 14 residues. V lost 7 bases, J lost 8 bases, and 17 bases lay in between. CDR1 and CDR2 from the germline V gene are LNHDA and SQIVND (reference sequence). CDR3 loop: CASTPWATPGELFF. CDR3 sequence (DNA): TGTGCCAGTACACCTTGGGCCACACCAGGGGAGCTGTTTTTT.

The chain combines TRBV10-1 with TRBJ2-4, with a possible D match to TRBD2 (6 bases). The CDR3 sequence is 16 residues long. CDR1 WNHNN and CDR2 SYGVQD come from the germline V gene (reference sequence). V dropped 2 bases and J dropped 2 bases, with 13 bases sitting between them. The CDR3 loop reads CASSEGGVGSKNIQYF. The CDR3 nucleotides are TGCGCCAGCAGTGAGGGCGGGGTTGGGTCCAAAAACATTCAGTACTTC.

As DNA, the CDR3 is TGCGCCAGCAGCTCCGGGACAGGGAGATTTAATGAGCAGTTCTTC. This translates into CASSSGTGRFNEQFF. The chain employs TRBV5-1 and TRBJ2-1; 9 bases line up with TRBD1. The V segment lost 3 bases and the J segment 7 bases; nucleotides outside the gene matches: 8. This CDR3 has 15 amino acids. Germline values: CDR1 SGHRS, CDR2 YFSETQ.

The sample holds a few counts of this clone. V gene TRBV7-2 combines with J gene TRBJ2-7; TRBD2 is a possible D gene (5 bases). This CDR3 contains 16 residues. Trimming removed 0 bases from V and 0 bases from J, with 12 bases in between. Germline-derived CDR1 and CDR2 are SGHTA and FQGNSA. CDR3 loop: CASSLAGSQSSYEQYF. In DNA, the CDR3 is TGTGCCAGCAGCTTAGCGGGGAGCCAGAGCTCCTACGAGCAGTACTTC.

V gene TRBV14 combines with J gene TRBJ2-2; D uncertain. The germline V gene has CDR1 SGHDN and CDR2 FVKESK. CDR3 size: 15 residues. V gave up 4 bases and J gave up 3 bases, with 12 bases separating them. The CDR3 nucleotides read TGTGCCAGCAGCCCCGAGCGCACTTACACCGGGGAGCTGTTTTTT. Translation: CASSPERTYTGELFF.

CDR3 amino acids: CASSLDGRGPQETQYF. The CDR3, as DNA: TGTGCCAGCAGCTTAGACGGCAGGGGGCCTCAAGAGACCCAGTACTTC. The chain links TRBV5-6 to TRBJ2-5; 8 positions match TRBD1. Germline values: CDR1 SGHDT, CDR2 YYEEEE. CDR3 size: 16 residues. After removal of 2 bases from V and 2 bases from J, the junction contained 8 bases not matched to a gene.

The genes are TRBV4-3 and TRBJ2-5; TRBD2 agrees at 9 bases. The germline gives CDR1 LGHNA, CDR2 YSLEER. V dropped 0 bases and J dropped 5; count of bases not matched to a gene: 7. The CDR3 extends over 16 amino acids. Here the CDR3 DNA reads TGCGCCAGCAGCCAAGATCTAGCGGGACGGGGGGAGACCCAGTACTTC. It specifies CASSQDLAGRGETQYF.

The chain carries TRBV11-3 and TRBJ2-7; D is perhaps TRBD2 (6 bases). Germline V gives CDR1 SGHNT, CDR2 YENEEA. Trimming removed 2 bases at V and 0 bases at J, with 14 bases between. The length of the CDR3 is 16 residues. Here the CDR3 DNA reads TGTGCCAGCAGCTTAACTTCGGCGGGATGCTCCTACGAGCAGTACTTC. It specifies CASSLTSAGCSYEQYF. The full variable domain, completed using reference TRBV11-3 and TRBJ2-7, is EAGVVQSPRYKIIEKKQPVAFWCNPISGHNTLYWYLQNLGQGPELLIRYENEEAVDDSQLPKDRFSAERLKGVDSTLKIQPAELGDSAVYLCASSLTSAGCSYEQYFGPGTRLTVT.

This clone showed up just a few times. The rearrangement uses TRBV21-1 and TRBJ2-1; the table's D call, TRBD2, has no DNA check behind it. TRBV21-1 is designated a pseudogene. The CDR3 runs to 17 residues. This CDR3 is CASSKQGPRGSYNEQFF. CDR3 bases: TGTGCCAGCAGCAAACAAGGCCCGAGAGGCTCCTACAATGAGCAGTTCTTC.

The chain uses TRBV5-1 and TRBJ2-5; 7 bases are a match to TRBD2. CDR3 length: 14 amino acids. Germline V gives CDR1 SGHRS, CDR2 YFSETQ. J lost 5 bases, V lost 6 bases, and 10 bases had no gene match. CDR3: CASKYTAGEETQYF. Written as DNA, the CDR3 is TGCGCCAGCAAATACACGGCGGGGGAGGAGACCCAGTACTTC.

The chain carries TRBV7-2 and TRBJ2-3, with D possibly TRBD2 on 6 matching bases. Germline V CDR1 and CDR2: SGHTA, FQGNSA. V lost 5 bases and J 0 bases, leaving 21 bases between the germline ends. This CDR3 region has 18 residues. CDR3: CASSQATKSRGSTDTQYF. CDR3 coding DNA: TGTGCCAGCAGCCAAGCAACAAAGAGCCGGGGGAGCACAGATACGCAGTATTTT.

The chain uses TRBV6-6 and TRBJ2-2, with TRBD2 matching over 8 bases. V shed 2 bases, J shed 2 bases, and the junction held 4 bases outside the gene matches. Per germline, CDR1 MNHNY and CDR2 SVGAGI (reference sequence). The CDR3 runs 16 residues. The CDR3 sequence is CASSYTGLGNTGELFF. Written as DNA, the CDR3 is TGTGCCAGCAGTTACACGGGACTAGGAAACACCGGGGAGCTGTTTTTT.

The V gene is TRBV19, the J gene TRBJ2-7; D ambiguous. Between the trimmed V and J ends, which lost 2 bases and 3 bases, there was a span of 11 bases. In germline, CDR1 is LNHDA, CDR2 SQIVND (reference sequence). This CDR3 region has 14 residues. The CDR3 DNA reads as TGTGCCAGTAGTATATCCCAGGATTTCTACGAGCAGTACTTC. Amino acids: CASSISQDFYEQYF.

V usage is TRBV7-8 and J usage is TRBJ2-5, with 12 bases identical to TRBD2. V shed 5 bases and J 5 bases; nucleotides not matched to a gene: 6. The germline gives CDR1 SGHVS, CDR2 FQNEAQ. CDR3 length: 15 residues. The CDR3 sequence is CASSPSGRALETQYF. In nucleotides, the CDR3 is TGTGCCAGCAGCCCTAGCGGGAGGGCCCTCGAGACCCAGTACTTC.

The rearrangement links TRBV4-2 to TRBJ2-1; 8 nucleotides align to TRBD1. The ends lost 4 bases at V and 8 bases at J; junction bases unmatched: 10. Germline V gene lookup returns CDR1 LGHNA and CDR2 YNFKEQ. The CDR3 runs to 15 residues. The CDR3 here is CASSPPTGGGDEQFF. The CDR3 region has the DNA TGTGCCAGCAGCCCACCTACAGGGGGTGGAGATGAGCAGTTCTTC.

The sample holds one count of this clone. The CDR3 nucleotides are TGTGCCAGCAGCGTCCGTTCGGGGATCAACAATGAGCAGTTCTTC. Its protein is CASSVRSGINNEQFF. The chain joins TRBV9 to TRBJ2-1, with D perhaps TRBD2 (5 bases). Between the trimmed V and J ends, which lost 2 bases and 5 bases, there was a span of 14 bases. The CDR3 has 15 residues. Germline CDR1 is SGDLS and CDR2 is YYNGEE.